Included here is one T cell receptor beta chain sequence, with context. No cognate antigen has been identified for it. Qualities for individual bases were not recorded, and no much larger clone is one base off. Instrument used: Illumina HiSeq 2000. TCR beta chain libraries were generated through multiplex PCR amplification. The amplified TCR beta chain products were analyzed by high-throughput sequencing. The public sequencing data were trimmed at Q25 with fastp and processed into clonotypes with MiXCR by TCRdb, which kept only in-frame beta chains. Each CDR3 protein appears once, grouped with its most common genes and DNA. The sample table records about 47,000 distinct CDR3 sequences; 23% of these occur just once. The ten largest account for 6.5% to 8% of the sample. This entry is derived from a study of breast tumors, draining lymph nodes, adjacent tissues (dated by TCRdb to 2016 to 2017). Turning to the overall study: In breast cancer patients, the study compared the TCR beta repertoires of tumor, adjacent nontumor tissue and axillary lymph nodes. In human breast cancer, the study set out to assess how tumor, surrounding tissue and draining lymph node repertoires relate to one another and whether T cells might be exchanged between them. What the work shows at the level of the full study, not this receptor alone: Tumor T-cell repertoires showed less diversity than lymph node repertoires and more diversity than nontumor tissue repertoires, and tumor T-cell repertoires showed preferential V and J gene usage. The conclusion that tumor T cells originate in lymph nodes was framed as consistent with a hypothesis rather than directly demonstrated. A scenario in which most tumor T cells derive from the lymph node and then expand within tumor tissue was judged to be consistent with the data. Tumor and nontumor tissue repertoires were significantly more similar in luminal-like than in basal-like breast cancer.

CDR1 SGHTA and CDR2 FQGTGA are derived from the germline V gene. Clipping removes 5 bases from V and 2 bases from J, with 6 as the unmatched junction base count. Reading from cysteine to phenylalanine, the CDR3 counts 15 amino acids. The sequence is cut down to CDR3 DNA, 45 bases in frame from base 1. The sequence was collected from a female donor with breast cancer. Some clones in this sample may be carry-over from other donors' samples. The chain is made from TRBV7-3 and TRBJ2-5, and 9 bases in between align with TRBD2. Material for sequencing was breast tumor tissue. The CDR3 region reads CASSTLAGRQETQYF. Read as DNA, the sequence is TGTGCCAGCAGCACCCTAGCGGGGAGACAAGAGACCCAGTACTTC.